The next 21 T cell receptor beta chains were all read from a single sample in a study of T cells in Graves' hyperthyroidism and ophthalmopathy. Amplification of TCR beta CDR3 regions was performed using RNA transcripts as template. The HTBI primer set was used in a first-round RT-PCR of the TCR CDR3. TCRdb re-analysed the multiplex PCR reads in MiXCR, keeping a single row per CDR3 protein. The sample shows 390,000 or so distinct CDR3 sequences, roughly 14% of them seen only once. The sequenced material came from blood. These TCRs come from a man between 18 and 29 years old with Graves' ophthalmopathy.

The V and J genes are TRBV6-1 and TRBJ2-7; TRBD1 matches 9 bases. CDR3 length: 15 residues. V lost 1 base and J lost 0; bases outside the gene matches: 1. The V gene's germline CDR1 is MNHNS and CDR2 SASEGT. CDR3 sequence reads: CASSEEGQGSYEQYF. CDR3 DNA sequence: TGTGCCAGCAGTGAAGAGGGACAGGGCTCCTACGAGCAGTACTTC.

The rearrangement links TRBV2 to TRBJ2-7, with TRBD2 matching over 12 bases. The CDR3 length is 15 residues. Germline loops: CDR1 SNHLY, CDR2 FYNNEI. Trimming removed 3 bases from V and 4 bases from J; junction bases left unmatched: 4. The CDR3 loop is CASSERLAGVYEQYF. The CDR3 coding sequence is TGTGCCAGCAGTGAGAGACTAGCGGGAGTGTACGAGCAGTACTTC.

This clonotype has ten or more counts. V and J are TRBV30 and TRBJ2-5, with a tentative D call TRBD2 (5 bases). This CDR3 has 14 residues. Trimming shortened V by 1 base and J by 2 bases, and 11 bases separated the two germline ends. Looked up from germline, CDR1 is GTSNPN and CDR2 is SVGIG (reference sequence). This CDR3 reads CAWSAAGKQETQYF. In nucleotides, the CDR3 is TGTGCCTGGAGTGCGGCCGGGAAACAAGAGACCCAGTACTTC.

This clonotype was detected many times. The V gene is TRBV30, the J gene TRBJ1-1; 7 bases align to TRBD1. Germline CDR1 and CDR2: GTSNPN and SVGIG (reference sequence). The CDR3 is made up of 11 amino acids. The trim removed 5 bases at V and 8 bases at J, leaving 5 bases unmatched. CDR3 sequence (DNA): TGTGCCTGGCAAGGACAGGTAGAAGCTTTCTTT. It translates to CAWQGQVEAFF.

This clonotype was observed a handful of times. V and J are TRBV4-2 and TRBJ1-4, with 11 bases fitting TRBD1. CDR3 size: 20 residues. Trimming took 2 bases from V and 4 from J; bases not matched to a gene: 15. The germline CDR1 and CDR2 sequences are LGHNA and YNFKEQ. This chain's CDR3 is CASSQSETGTGGTRNEKLFF. The CDR3 nucleotides read TGTGCCAGCAGCCAATCAGAAACCGGGACAGGGGGAACCCGTAATGAAAAACTGTTTTTT.

On this clonotype: This may stem from a read error, because a much larger clone lies one nucleotide away. The genes are TRBV24-1 and TRBJ2-7; D might be TRBD2 (5 bases). This CDR3 has 12 residues. CDR1 is KGHDR and CDR2 is SFDVKD in the germline V gene. The V end lost 3 bases, the J end lost 7 bases, and 9 bases lay between the germline ends. The CDR3 is CATSDPADEQYF. CDR3 bases: TGTGCCACCAGTGATCCAGCGGATGAGCAGTACTTC.

This clonotype was detected only a few times. The rearrangement links TRBV4-2 to TRBJ2-7; D is possibly TRBD1 (6 bases). Trimming stripped 3 bases from V and 5 bases from J, with 17 bases between. This CDR3 contains 15 residues. Germline lookup yields CDR1 LGHNA and CDR2 YNFKEQ. In DNA form, the CDR3 reads TGTGCCAGCAGCCATACTTCCAGGGGACACAACGAGCAGTACTTC. Translated, it gives CASSHTSRGHNEQYF.

This clonotype was observed many times. The DNA of the CDR3 is TGTGCCAGCAGCCTCACAAGGGATTCACCCCTCCACTTT. Translation gives CASSLTRDSPLHF. This chain links TRBV13 with TRBJ1-6; no clear D. V gave up 5 bases and J gave up 8 bases, with 10 bases separating them. CDR3 length: 13 residues. The V gene's germline CDR1 is PRHDT and CDR2 FYEKMQ (reference sequence). Combining the CDR3 with reference TRBV13 and TRBJ1-6 gives the whole variable domain AAGVIQSPRHLIKEKRETATLKCYPIPRHDTVYWYQQGPGQDPQFLISFYEKMQSDKGSIPDRFSAQQFSDYHSELNMSSLELGDSALYFCASSLTRDSPLHFGNGTRLTVT.

In its sample, this clonotype was seen many times. V gene TRBV20-1 combines with J gene TRBJ1-2; 11 nucleotides agree with TRBD1. CDR3 length equals 14 residues. Trimming at V came to 3 bases and at J to 2 bases, leaving 2 bases not matched to a gene. Germline V lookup: CDR1 DFQATT, CDR2 SNEGSKA (reference sequence). The CDR3 is CSARGDRGNYGYTF. In nucleotides, the CDR3 is TGCAGTGCTAGGGGGGACAGGGGGAACTATGGCTACACCTTC.

The chain combines TRBV6-1 with TRBJ1-1; D gene unclear. From germline, CDR1 is MNHNS and CDR2 SASEGT. CDR3 length: 14 amino acids. V was clipped by 6 bases and J by 4 bases, with 15 bases between them. The CDR3 DNA sequence: TGTGCCAGCAGGGAGGGAGGCTCGGGCACTGAAGCTTTCTTT. This encodes CASREGGSGTEAFF.

This clonotype was counted between two and nine times. The V gene is TRBV19, the J gene TRBJ2-1; either TRBD1 or TRBD2 may fit D (5 bases each). CDR3 size: 16 residues. V was cut by 5 bases and J by 2 bases, with 16 bases left in between. The germline gives CDR1 LNHDA, CDR2 SQIVND (reference sequence). The CDR3 DNA is TGTGCCAGTAGTGGAAGCCCGGGACCCCCCTACAATGAGCAGTTCTTC. This translates into CASSGSPGPPYNEQFF.

The chain uses TRBV20-1 and TRBJ2-1, with 8 bases identical to TRBD2. In germline, CDR1 is DFQATT, CDR2 SNEGSKA (reference sequence). The CDR3 length is 15 residues. V was pared by 2 bases and J by 7 bases, with 10 bases of the junction left unmatched. CDR3 protein: CSARSPGGRSNEQFF. Written as DNA, the CDR3 is TGCAGTGCTAGATCCCCGGGCGGGAGGTCGAATGAGCAGTTCTTC.

This clonotype was observed a few times. This sequence joins TRBV29-1 and TRBJ2-7; no reliable D call. Germline CDR1 SQVTM, CDR2 ANQGSEA. V was cut by 6 bases and J by 0 bases, with 18 bases left in between. This CDR3 is built from 15 residues. CDR3 sequence reads: CSVRPSRPDSYEQYF. In nucleotides, the CDR3 is TGCAGCGTCCGCCCCTCGAGGCCCGACTCCTACGAGCAGTACTTC.

In its sample, this clonotype was seen a few times. V is TRBV24-1 and J is TRBJ2-1, with D perhaps TRBD1 or TRBD2 (6 bases each). V was cut by 9 bases and J by 1 base, with 12 bases left in between. The CDR3 contains 14 residues. CDR1 is KGHDR and CDR2 is SFDVKD in the germline V gene. CDR3 sequence: CATGEGGSYNEQFF. In DNA form, the CDR3 reads TGTGCCACCGGGGAAGGGGGGTCCTACAATGAGCAGTTCTTC.

This clonotype occurred many times. The genes are TRBV7-9 and TRBJ1-2, with a possible D match to TRBD1 (5 bases). The ends were cut back, 5 bases at V and 1 base at J, with 20 bases in the middle. Germline lookup yields CDR1 SEHNR and CDR2 FQNEAQ (reference sequence). The CDR3 totals 17 residues. CDR3 nucleotides: TGTGCCAGCAGCGAAGGGGCAGGGCTTAGTCTTAACTATGGCTACACCTTC. Amino acids: CASSEGAGLSLNYGYTF.

The chain employs TRBV3-1 and TRBJ1-5; no reliable D call. CDR3 length equals 15 residues. Trimming left V 4 bases short and J 5 bases short, with 15 bases between. The germline gives CDR1 LGHDT, CDR2 YNNKEL (reference sequence). This CDR3 reads CASSPDWRIDQPQHF. The CDR3 DNA reads as TGTGCCAGCAGCCCCGACTGGCGGATCGATCAGCCCCAGCATTTT.

This clonotype was observed many times. This sequence joins TRBV15 and TRBJ1-1, with a tentative D call TRBD1 (6 bases). Germline values: CDR1 LNHNV, CDR2 YYDKDF (reference sequence). CDR3 length: 15 amino acids. Deletions cut 0 bases from V and 5 bases from J, with 13 bases between. The CDR3 region has the DNA TGTGCCACCAGCAGAGATGCGGCGAGGGGGACTGAAGCTTTCTTT. Its protein product is CATSRDAARGTEAFF.

This clonotype was seen many times. One junction end does not reproduce the germline sequence, and a read error may be involved. This chain uses TRBV5-1 with TRBJ2-3; 9 bases map to TRBD2. This CDR3 contains 14 residues. The germline CDR1 and CDR2 sequences are SGHRS and YFSETQ. CDR3 in amino acids: CAGSGGRGPDTQYF. The CDR3, as DNA: TGCGCCGGCAGCGGGGGGAGAGGCCCAGATACGCAGTATTTT.

V gene TRBV4-1 combines with J gene TRBJ2-1; 10 bases agree with TRBD2. This CDR3 is 15 amino acids long. CDR1 and CDR2 from the germline V gene are MGHRA and YSYEKL. V gave up 4 bases and J gave up 6 bases; unmatched junction bases: 6. DNA for the CDR3: TGCGCCAGCAGCCCCCCTAGCGGGAGACTCAATGAGCAGTTCTTC. Amino acid sequence: CASSPPSGRLNEQFF.

This clonotype was recorded many times. This chain links TRBV24-1 with TRBJ2-5, with TRBD1 matching 9 bases. In germline, CDR1 is KGHDR, CDR2 SFDVKD. This CDR3 comprises 14 residues. V lost 9 bases and J lost 3; bases outside the gene matches: 7. The CDR3: CATQPGQGKETQYF. The CDR3 DNA is TGTGCCACCCAACCGGGACAGGGCAAAGAGACCCAGTACTTC.

The rearrangement links TRBV7-9 to TRBJ1-6; D gene ambiguous. Trimming removed 0 bases at V and 10 bases at J, with 7 bases between. Germline values: CDR1 SEHNR, CDR2 FQNEAQ (reference sequence). CDR3 length equals 13 residues. The CDR3 protein is CASSLAPTSPLHF. CDR3 nucleotides: TGTGCCAGCAGCTTAGCGCCCACGTCACCCCTCCACTTT.